The entry below gives a single TCR beta chain sequence along with its context. Antigen: not known. This entry belongs to a study of OX40 agonist ivuxolimab in advanced cancers. Study in general: Among those enrolled, mean age was about 63 years (range about 23 to 90) and 82.7% were male. Overall study results and limits: In general, CD8+ T cells held more expanded clones than CD4+ did, on average.

Clones were sequenced by immunoSEQ multiplex PCR, and TCRdb holds only the in-frame ones, with some missing. The data show 50,000 or so clones, with 60% to 80% seen just once and approximately 8% held by the top ten. The CDR3 has 14 amino acids. Enrollment shut out patients with autoimmune disease history or systemic immunosuppression. The source material was CD4+ or CD8+ T cells sorted from blood, sampled in a trial of the OX40 agonist ivuxolimab. The clonotype originates from an adult with an advanced solid tumor such as melanoma, head and neck, liver or kidney cancer. The rearrangement joins TRBV1 to TRBJ1-1; TRBD1 reflects the table's D call only, with no check against the DNA. TRBV1 is termed a pseudogene. The CDR3 here is CASSQFPGYTEAFF. The CDR3 DNA reads TGCGCCAGCAGCCAGTTCCCAGGGTACACTGAAGCTTTCTTT.